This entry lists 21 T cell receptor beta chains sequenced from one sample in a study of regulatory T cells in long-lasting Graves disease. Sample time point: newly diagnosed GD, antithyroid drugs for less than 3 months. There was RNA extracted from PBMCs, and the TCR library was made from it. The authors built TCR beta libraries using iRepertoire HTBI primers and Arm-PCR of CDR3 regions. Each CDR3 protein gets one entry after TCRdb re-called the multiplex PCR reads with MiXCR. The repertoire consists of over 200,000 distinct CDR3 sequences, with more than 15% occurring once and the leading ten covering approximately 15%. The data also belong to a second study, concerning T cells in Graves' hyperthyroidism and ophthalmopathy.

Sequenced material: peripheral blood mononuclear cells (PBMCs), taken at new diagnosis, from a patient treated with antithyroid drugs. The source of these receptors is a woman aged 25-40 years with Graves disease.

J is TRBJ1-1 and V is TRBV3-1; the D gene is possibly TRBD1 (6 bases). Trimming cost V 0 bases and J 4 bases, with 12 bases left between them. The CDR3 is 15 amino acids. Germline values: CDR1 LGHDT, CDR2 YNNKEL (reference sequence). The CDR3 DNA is TGTGCCAGCAGCCAAGAGTCTGGGGGGGCCACTGAAGCTTTCTTT. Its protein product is CASSQESGGATEAFF.

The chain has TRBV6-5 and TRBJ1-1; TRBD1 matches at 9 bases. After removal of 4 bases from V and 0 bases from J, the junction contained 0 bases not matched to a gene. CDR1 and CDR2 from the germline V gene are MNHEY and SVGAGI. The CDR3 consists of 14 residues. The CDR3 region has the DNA TGTGCCAGCAGTTGGGACAGGGTGAACACTGAAGCTTTCTTT. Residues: CASSWDRVNTEAFF.

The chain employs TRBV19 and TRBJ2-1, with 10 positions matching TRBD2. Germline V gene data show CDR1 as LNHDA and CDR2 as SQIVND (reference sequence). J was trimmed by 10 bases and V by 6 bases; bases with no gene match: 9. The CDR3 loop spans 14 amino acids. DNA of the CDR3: TGTGCCAGTAGCAGAAGGACTAGCGGAGAGGAGCAGTTCTTC. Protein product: CASSRRTSGEEQFF.

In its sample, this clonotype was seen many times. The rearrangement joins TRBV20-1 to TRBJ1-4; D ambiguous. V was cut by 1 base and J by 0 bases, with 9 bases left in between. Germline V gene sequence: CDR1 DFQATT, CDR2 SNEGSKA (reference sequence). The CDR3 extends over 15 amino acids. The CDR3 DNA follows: TGCAGTGCTAGAGCGTCACCTGCAACTAATGAAAAACTGTTTTTT. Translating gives CSARASPATNEKLFF.

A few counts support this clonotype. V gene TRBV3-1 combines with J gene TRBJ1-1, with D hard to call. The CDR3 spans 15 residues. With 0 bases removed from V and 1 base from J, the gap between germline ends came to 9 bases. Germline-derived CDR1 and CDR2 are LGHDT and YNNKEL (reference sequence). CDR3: CASSQEADGNTEAFF. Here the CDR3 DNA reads TGTGCCAGCAGCCAAGAAGCTGATGGGAACACTGAAGCTTTCTTT.

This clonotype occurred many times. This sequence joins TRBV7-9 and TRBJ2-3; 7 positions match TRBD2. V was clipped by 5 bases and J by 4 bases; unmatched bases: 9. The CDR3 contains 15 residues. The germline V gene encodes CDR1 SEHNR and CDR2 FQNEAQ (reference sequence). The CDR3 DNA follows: TGTGCCAGCAGCCGTGTTGCGGGGGACTCAGATACGCAGTATTTT. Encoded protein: CASSRVAGDSDTQYF.

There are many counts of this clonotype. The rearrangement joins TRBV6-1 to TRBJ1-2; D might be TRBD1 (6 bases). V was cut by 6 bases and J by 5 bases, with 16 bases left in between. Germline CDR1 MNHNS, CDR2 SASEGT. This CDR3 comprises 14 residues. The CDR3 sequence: CASSHKQGMYGYTF. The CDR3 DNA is TGTGCCAGCAGCCATAAACAGGGAATGTATGGCTACACCTTC.

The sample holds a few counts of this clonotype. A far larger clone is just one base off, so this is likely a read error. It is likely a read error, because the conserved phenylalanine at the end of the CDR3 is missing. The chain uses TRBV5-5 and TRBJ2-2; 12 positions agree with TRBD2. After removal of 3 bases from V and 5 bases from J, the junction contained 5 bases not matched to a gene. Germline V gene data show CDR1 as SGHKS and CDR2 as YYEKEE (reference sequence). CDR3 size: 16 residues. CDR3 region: CASSSLAGGETGELFL. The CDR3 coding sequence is TGTGCCAGCAGCTCACTAGCGGGGGGTGAGACCGGGGAGCTGTTTCTT.

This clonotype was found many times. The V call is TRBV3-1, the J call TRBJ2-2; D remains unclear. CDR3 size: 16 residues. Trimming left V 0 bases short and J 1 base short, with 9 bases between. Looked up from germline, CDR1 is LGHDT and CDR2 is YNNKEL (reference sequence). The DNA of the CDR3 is TGTGCCAGCAGCCAAGAGGTCCCCTGGAACACCGGGGAGCTGTTTTTT. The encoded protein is CASSQEVPWNTGELFF.

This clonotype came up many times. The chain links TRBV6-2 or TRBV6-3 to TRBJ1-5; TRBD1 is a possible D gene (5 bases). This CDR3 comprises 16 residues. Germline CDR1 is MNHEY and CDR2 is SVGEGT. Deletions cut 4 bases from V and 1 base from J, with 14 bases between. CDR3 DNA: TGTGCCAGCAGTTCAGGAGACAGAATAAGCAATCAGCCCCAGCATTTT. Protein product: CASSSGDRISNQPQHF.

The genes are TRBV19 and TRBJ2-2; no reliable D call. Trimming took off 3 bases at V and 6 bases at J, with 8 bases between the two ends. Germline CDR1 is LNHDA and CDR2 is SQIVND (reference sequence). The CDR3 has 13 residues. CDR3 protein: CASSIVVAGELFF. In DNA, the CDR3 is TGTGCCAGTAGTATTGTTGTGGCCGGGGAGCTGTTTTTT. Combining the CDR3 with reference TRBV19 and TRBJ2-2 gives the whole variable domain DGGITQSPKYLFRKEGQNVTLSCEQNLNHDAMYWYRQDPGQGLRLIYYSQIVNDFQKGDIAEGYSVSREKKESFPLTVTSAQKNPTAFYLCASSIVVAGELFFGEGSRLTVL.

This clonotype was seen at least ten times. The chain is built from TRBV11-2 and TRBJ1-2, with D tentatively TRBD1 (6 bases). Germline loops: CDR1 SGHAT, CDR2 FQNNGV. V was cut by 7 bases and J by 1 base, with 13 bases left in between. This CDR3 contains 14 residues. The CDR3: CASKQGAVNYGYTF. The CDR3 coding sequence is TGTGCCAGCAAACAGGGTGCGGTTAACTATGGCTACACCTTC.

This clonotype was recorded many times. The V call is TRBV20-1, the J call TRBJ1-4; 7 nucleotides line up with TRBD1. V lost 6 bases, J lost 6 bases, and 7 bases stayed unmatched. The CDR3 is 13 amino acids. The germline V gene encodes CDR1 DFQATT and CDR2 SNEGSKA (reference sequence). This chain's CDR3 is CSAGRGLHEKLFF. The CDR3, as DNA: TGCAGTGCCGGGAGGGGGCTGCATGAAAAACTGTTTTTT.

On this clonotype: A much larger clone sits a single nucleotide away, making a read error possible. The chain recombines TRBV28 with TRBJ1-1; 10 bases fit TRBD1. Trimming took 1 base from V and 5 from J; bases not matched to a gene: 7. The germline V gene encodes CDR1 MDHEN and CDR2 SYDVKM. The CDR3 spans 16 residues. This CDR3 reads CASSLSTGTGVTEAFF. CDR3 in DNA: TGTGCCAGCAGTTTATCCACCGGGACAGGGGTTACTGAAGCTTTCTTT.

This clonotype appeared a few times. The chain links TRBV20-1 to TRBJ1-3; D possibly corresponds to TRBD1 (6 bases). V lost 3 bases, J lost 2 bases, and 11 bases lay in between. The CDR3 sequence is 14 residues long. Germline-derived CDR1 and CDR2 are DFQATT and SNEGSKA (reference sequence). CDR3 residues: CSASGGGAGNTIYF. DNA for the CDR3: TGCAGTGCTAGCGGGGGGGGCGCTGGAAACACCATATATTTT.

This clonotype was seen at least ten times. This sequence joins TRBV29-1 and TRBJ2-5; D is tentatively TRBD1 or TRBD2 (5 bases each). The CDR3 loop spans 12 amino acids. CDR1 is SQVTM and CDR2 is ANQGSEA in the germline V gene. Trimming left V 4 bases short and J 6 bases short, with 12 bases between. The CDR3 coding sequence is TGCAGCGTTGTGGCAGGGAGAAAGACCCAGTACTTC. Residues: CSVVAGRKTQYF.

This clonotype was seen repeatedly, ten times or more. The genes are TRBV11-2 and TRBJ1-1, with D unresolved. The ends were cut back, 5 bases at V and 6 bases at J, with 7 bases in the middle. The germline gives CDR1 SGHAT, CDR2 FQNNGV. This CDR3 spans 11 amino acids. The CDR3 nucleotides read TGTGCCAGCAGCCTCCAGGCTGAAGCTTTCTTT. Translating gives CASSLQAEAFF. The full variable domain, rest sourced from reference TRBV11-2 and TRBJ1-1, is EAGVAQSPRYKIIEKRQSVAFWCNPISGHATLYWYQQILGQGPKLLIQFQNNGVVDDSQLPKDRFSAERLKGVDSTLKIQPAKLEDSAVYLCASSLQAEAFFGQGTRLTVV.

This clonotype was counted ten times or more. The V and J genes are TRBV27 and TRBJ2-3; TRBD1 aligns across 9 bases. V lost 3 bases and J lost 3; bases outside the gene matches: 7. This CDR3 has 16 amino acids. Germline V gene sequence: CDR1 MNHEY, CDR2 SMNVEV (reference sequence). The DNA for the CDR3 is TGTGCCAGCAGTTTGGTCCCCGGGACAGGGACAGATACGCAGTATTTT. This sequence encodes CASSLVPGTGTDTQYF.

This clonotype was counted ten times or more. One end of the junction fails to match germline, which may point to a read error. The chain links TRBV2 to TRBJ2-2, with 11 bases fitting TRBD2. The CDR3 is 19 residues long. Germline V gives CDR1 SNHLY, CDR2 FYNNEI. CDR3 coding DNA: TGTGCCAGCAGAGAAGGTTTAGCGGGGGGGCCCGCTTACACCGGGGAGCTGTTTTTT. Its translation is CASREGLAGGPAYTGELFF.

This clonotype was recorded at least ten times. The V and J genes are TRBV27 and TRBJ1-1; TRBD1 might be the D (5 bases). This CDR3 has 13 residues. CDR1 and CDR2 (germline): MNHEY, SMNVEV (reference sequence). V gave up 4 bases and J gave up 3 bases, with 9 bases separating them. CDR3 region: CASSSPGDTEAFF. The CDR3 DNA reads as TGTGCCAGCAGTTCCCCGGGGGACACTGAAGCTTTCTTT.

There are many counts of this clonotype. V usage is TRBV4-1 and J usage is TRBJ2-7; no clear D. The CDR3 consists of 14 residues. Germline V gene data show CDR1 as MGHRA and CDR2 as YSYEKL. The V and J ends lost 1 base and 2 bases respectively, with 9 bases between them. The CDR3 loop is CASSQVSSPYEQYF. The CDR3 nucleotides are TGCGCCAGCAGCCAAGTCAGTAGCCCCTACGAGCAGTACTTC.